This TCR beta chain emerged from a study of T cells in Graves' hyperthyroidism and ophthalmopathy. Overall study results and limits: Median prediction lead before ophthalmopathy onset was about 6.3 months with the model. Most expanded thyroid clonotypes above 0.001 recurred in blood.

This clonotype was observed many times. Its antigen is as yet unknown. The CDR3 length is 14 residues. The V gene's germline CDR1 is KGHDR and CDR2 SFDVKD. Trimming pared 6 bases from V and 1 base from J, leaving 9 bases between. Researchers barred patients who had uncontrolled infection, other autoimmune disease, pregnancy or lactation. RNA transcripts served as the template for amplifying TCR beta CDR3 regions. HTBI primers were employed in a first-round RT-PCR of the TCR CDR3. TCRdb fed the multiplex PCR reads into MiXCR, producing one record per CDR3 protein. The table shows nearly 600,000 distinct CDR3 sequences, with roughly 13% occurring only once.

The sample consisted of blood. The chain recombines TRBV24-1 with TRBJ2-1, with D unclear. The receptor's source is a woman under 40 with Graves' hyperthyroidism that later progressed to Graves' ophthalmopathy. This CDR3 reads CATSSAGSYNEQFF. The CDR3, as DNA: TGTGCCACCAGTTCGGCAGGATCCTACAATGAGCAGTTCTTC.